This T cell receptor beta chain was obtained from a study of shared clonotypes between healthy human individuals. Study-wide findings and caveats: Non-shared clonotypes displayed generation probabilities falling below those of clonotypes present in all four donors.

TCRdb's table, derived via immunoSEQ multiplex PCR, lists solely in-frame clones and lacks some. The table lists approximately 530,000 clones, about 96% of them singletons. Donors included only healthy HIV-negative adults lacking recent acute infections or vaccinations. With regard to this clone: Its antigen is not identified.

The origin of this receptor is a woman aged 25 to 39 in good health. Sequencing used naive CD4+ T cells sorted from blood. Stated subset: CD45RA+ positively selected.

The CDR3 nucleotides are TGTGCCAGCACCGGACAACTGCTCTATGGCTACACCTTC. As protein: CASTGQLLYGYTF. This chain connects TRBV2 to TRBJ1-2; a weak D match, TRBD1 (5 bases). The CDR3 length is 13 residues. The germline V gene encodes CDR1 SNHLY and CDR2 FYNNEI. V was shortened by 7 bases and J by 4 bases, with 13 bases between the two germline ends.